Presented here are 3 T cell receptor beta chains from one specimen sequenced in a study of CD8 T cells in ankylosing spondylitis. One entry per CDR3 protein results from TCRdb running MiXCR on the 5' RACE reads. Among roughly 200,000 distinct CDR3 sequences listed, 25% to 30% were seen once. The source material was blood, either unsorted or a sorted T cell fraction (not recorded which). All receptors come from a male donor with ankylosing spondylitis or in good health (not recorded which).

Only a few counts were recorded for this clonotype. The junction differs from germline at one of its ends, possibly a read error. The rearrangement links TRBV20-1 to TRBJ2-3; 11 nucleotides agree with TRBD2. The CDR3 has 15 residues. Per the germline V gene, CDR1 is DFQATT and CDR2 is SNEGSKA (reference sequence). DNA for the CDR3: TGCAGTGCTAGAGATAGCGGGAGGGGCACGGATACGCAGTATTTT. It codes for CSARDSGRGTDTQYF.

V and J are TRBV6-5 and TRBJ2-1; D is uncertain. CDR3 length equals 15 residues. CDR1 MNHEY and CDR2 SVGAGI come from the germline V gene. V was pared by 2 bases and J by 2 bases, with 10 bases between. In DNA, the CDR3 is TGTGCCAGCAGTTACACCCTAAATACCTACAATGAGCAGTTCTTC. It is translated as CASSYTLNTYNEQFF.

Many counts were recorded for this clonotype. This chain links TRBV5-1 with TRBJ1-6, with D possibly TRBD1 on 6 matching bases. Between the trimmed V and J ends, which lost 0 bases and 7 bases, there was a span of 17 bases. Germline V lookup: CDR1 SGHRS, CDR2 YFSETQ. The CDR3 totals 17 residues. CDR3 nucleotide sequence: TGCGCCAGCAGCTTGGGTTCCGGGGGCCGTGCAAATTCACCCCTCCACTTT. It codes for CASSLGSGGRANSPLHF. Full variable domain (rest looked up from reference TRBV5-1 and TRBJ1-6): KAGVTQTPRYLIKTRGQQVTLSCSPISGHRSVSWYQQTPGQGLQFLFEYFSETQRNKGNFPGRFSGRQFSNSRSEMNVSTLELGDSALYLCASSLGSGGRANSPLHFGNGTRLTVT.